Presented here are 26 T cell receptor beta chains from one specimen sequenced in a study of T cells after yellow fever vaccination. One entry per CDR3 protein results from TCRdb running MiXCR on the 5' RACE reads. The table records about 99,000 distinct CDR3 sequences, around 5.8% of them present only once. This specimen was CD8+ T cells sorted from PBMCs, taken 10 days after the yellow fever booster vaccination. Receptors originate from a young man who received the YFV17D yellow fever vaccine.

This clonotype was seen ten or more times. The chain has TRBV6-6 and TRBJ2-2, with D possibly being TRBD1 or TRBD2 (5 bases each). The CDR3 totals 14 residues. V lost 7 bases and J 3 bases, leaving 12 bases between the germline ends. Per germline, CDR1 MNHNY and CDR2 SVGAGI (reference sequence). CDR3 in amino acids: CASIQGPYTGELFF. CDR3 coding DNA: TGTGCCAGCATCCAGGGACCTTACACCGGGGAGCTGTTTTTT.

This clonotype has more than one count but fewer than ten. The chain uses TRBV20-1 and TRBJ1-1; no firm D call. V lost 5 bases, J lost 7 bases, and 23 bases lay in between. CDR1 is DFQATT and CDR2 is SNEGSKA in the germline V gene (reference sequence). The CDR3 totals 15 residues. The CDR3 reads CSAPPNFRVGGEAFF. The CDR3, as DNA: TGCAGTGCTCCGCCTAATTTTAGGGTTGGTGGTGAAGCTTTCTTT.

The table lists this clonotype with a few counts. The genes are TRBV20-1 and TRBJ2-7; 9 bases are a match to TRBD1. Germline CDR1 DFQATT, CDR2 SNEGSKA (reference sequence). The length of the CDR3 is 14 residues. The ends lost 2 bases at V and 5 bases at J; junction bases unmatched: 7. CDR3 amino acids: CSARRTGAEHEQYF. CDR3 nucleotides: TGCAGTGCTAGAAGGACAGGGGCTGAGCACGAGCAGTACTTC.

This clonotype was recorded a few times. CDR3 sequence reads: CASSFVAGSNEQYF. Written as DNA, the CDR3 is TGTGCCAGCAGTTTTGTAGCGGGGTCTAACGAGCAGTACTTC. The chain has TRBV12-3 or TRBV12-4 and TRBJ2-7; 8 nucleotides line up with TRBD2. Unmatched junction bases numbered 6, after V lost 3 bases and J lost 5 bases. The CDR3 extends over 14 amino acids.

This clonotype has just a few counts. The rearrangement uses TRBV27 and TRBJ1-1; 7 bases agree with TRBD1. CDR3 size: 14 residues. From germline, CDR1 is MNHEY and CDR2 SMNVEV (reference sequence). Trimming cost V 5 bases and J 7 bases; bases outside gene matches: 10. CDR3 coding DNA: TGTGCCAGCAGTATCATACAGGGGCTTGATGAAGCTTTCTTT. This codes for CASSIIQGLDEAFF.

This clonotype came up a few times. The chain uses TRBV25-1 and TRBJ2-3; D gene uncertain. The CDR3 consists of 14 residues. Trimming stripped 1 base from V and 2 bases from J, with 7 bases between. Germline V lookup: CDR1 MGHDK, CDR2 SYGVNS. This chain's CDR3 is CASSEWPLTDTQYF. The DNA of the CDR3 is TGTGCCAGCAGTGAATGGCCCCTCACAGATACGCAGTATTTT.

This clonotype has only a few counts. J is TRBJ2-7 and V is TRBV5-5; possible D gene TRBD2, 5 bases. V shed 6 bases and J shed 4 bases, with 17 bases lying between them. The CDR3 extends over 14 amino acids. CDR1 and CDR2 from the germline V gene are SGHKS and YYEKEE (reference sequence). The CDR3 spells CASTVCDYLYEQYV. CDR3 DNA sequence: TGTGCCAGCACCGTCTGTGACTACCTTTACGAGCAGTACGTC.

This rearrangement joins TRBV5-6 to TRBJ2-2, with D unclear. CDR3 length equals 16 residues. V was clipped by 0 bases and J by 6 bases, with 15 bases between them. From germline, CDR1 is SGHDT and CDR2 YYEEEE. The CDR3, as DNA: TGTGCCAGCAGCTTGGACTTGGCCATGGGATCCGGGGAGCTGTTTTTT. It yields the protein CASSLDLAMGSGELFF.

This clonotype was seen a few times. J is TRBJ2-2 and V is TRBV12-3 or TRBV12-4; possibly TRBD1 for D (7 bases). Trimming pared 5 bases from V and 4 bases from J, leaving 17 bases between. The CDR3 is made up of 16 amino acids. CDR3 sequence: CASSRPYRGGTGELFF. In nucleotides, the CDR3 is TGTGCCAGCAGTCGACCCTACAGGGGAGGCACCGGGGAGCTGTTTTTT.

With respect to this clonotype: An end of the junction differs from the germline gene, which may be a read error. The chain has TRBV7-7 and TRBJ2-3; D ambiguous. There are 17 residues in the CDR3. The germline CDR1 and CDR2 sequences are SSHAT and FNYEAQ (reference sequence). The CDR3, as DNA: TGTGCTAGCACCCCGCTGGCGTGGTCTCCCGCCTCAGATACGCAGTATTTT. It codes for CASTPLAWSPASDTQYF.

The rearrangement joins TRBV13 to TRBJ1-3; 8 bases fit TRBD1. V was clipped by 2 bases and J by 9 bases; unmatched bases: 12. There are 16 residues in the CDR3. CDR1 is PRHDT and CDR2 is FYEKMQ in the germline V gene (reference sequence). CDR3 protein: CASSLQGTGRLGTIYF. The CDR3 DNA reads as TGTGCCAGCAGCTTACAAGGGACAGGCCGATTAGGCACCATATATTTT. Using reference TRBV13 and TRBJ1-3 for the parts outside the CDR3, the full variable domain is AAGVIQSPRHLIKEKRETATLKCYPIPRHDTVYWYQQGPGQDPQFLISFYEKMQSDKGSIPDRFSAQQFSDYHSELNMSSLELGDSALYFCASSLQGTGRLGTIYFGEGSWLTVV.

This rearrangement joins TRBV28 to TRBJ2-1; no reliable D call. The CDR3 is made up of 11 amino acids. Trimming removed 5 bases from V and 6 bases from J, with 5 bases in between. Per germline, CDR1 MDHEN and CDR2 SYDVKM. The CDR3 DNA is TGTGCCAGCAGTCAAATCAATGAGCAGTTCTTC. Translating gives CASSQINEQFF.

CDR3: CASAWRGDSTDTQYF. The DNA for the CDR3 is TGTGCCAGCGCGTGGCGGGGAGATAGCACAGATACGCAGTATTTT. The chain has TRBV12-3 or TRBV12-4 and TRBJ2-3, with D possibly matching TRBD2 (6 bases). CDR3 length: 15 amino acids. The germline V and J ends were trimmed by 8 bases and 0 bases, with 15 bases remaining between them.

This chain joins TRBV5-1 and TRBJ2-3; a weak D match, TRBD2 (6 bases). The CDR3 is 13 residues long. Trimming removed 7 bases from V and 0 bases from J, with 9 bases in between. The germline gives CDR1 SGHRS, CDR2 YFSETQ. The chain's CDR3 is CASGGLSTDTQYF. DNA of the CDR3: TGCGCCAGCGGGGGACTGAGCACAGATACGCAGTATTTT.

The CDR3 DNA sequence: TGCAGTGCTAGAGCCCGGACAGCCTACGAGCAGTACTTC. Translating it yields CSARARTAYEQYF. V is TRBV20-1 and J is TRBJ2-7; maybe TRBD1 (6 bases). Germline values: CDR1 DFQATT, CDR2 SNEGSKA (reference sequence). The CDR3 has 13 amino acids. Trimming removed 1 base from V and 2 bases from J, with 9 bases in between.

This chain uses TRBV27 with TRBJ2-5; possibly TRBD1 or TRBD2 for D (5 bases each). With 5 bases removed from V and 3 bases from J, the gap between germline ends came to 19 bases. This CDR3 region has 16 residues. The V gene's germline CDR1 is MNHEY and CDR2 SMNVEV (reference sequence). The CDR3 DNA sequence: TGTGCCAGCAGTCCTACGCCCCGGGGCCCCAAAGAGACCCAGTACTTC. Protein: CASSPTPRGPKETQYF.

The CDR3 DNA is TGTGCCAGCAGCCCTTCTAGCGGACCAGATACGCAGTATTTT. It specifies CASSPSSGPDTQYF. This rearrangement joins TRBV11-1 to TRBJ2-3; 7 bases are a match to TRBD2. Trimming cost V 5 bases and J 4 bases; bases outside gene matches: 6. The CDR3 is made up of 14 amino acids. The germline V gene has CDR1 SGHAT and CDR2 FQDESV (reference sequence).

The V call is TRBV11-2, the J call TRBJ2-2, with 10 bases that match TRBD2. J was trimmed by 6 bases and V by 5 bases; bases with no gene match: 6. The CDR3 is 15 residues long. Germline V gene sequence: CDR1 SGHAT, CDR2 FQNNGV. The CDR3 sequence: CASSESGGAPGELFF. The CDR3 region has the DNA TGTGCCAGCAGCGAAAGCGGGGGGGCCCCCGGGGAGCTGTTTTTT.

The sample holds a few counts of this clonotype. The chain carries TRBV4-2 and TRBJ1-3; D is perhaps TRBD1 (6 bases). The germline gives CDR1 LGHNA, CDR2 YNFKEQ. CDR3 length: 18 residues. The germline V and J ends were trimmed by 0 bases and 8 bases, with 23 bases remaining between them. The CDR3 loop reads CASSQDSLGWGGADTIYF. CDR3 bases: TGTGCCAGCAGCCAAGATTCACTGGGGTGGGGGGGCGCGGACACCATATATTTT.

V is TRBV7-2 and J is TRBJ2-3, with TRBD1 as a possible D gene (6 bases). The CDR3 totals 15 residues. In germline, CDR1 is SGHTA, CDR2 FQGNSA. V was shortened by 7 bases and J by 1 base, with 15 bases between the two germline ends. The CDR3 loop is CASTIPGHRTDTQYF. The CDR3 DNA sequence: TGTGCCAGCACTATTCCGGGACACCGCACAGATACGCAGTATTTT.

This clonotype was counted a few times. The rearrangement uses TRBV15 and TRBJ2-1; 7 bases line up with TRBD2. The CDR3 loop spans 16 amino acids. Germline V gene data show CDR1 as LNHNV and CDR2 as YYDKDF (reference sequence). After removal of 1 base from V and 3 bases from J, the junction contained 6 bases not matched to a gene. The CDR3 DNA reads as TGTGCCACCAGCAGAGGCCGTGAGCGGGGCTACAATGAGCAGTTCTTC. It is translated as CATSRGRERGYNEQFF.

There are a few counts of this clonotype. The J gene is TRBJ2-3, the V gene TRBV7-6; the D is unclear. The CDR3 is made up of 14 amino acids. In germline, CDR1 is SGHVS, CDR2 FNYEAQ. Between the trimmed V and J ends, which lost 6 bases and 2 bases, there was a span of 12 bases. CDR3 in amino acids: CASSIDRLTDTQYF. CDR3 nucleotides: TGTGCCAGCAGTATTGACCGGCTCACAGATACGCAGTATTTT.

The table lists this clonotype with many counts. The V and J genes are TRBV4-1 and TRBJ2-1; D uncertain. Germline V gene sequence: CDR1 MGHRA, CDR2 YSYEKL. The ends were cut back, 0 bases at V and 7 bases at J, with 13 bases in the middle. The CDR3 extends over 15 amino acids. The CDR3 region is CASSQDGRSRNEQFF. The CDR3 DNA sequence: TGCGCCAGCAGCCAAGACGGACGGTCGAGGAATGAGCAGTTCTTC.

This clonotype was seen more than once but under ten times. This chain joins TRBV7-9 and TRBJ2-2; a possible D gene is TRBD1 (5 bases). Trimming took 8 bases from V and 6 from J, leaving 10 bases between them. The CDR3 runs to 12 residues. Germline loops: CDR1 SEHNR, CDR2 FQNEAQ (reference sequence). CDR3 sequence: CASPEGAGELFF. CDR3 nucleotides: TGTGCCAGCCCAGAAGGGGCCGGGGAGCTGTTTTTT.

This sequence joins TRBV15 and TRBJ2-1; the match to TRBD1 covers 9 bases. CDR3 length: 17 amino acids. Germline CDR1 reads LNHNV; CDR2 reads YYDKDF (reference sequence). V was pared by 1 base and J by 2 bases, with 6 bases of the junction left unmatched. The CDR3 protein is CATSRVLGQGAYNEQFF. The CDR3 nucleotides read TGTGCCACCAGCAGAGTGCTGGGACAGGGTGCCTACAATGAGCAGTTCTTC.

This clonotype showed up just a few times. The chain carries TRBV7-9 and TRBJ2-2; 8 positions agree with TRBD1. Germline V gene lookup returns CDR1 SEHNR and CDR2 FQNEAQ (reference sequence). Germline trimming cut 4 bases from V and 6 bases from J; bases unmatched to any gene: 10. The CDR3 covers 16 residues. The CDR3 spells CASSSPGQVTPGELFF. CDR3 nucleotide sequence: TGTGCCAGCAGCTCCCCGGGACAGGTTACTCCCGGGGAGCTGTTTTTT.